This T cell receptor beta chain was documented in a study of regulatory T cells in long-lasting Graves disease. About this clonotype itself: Its target is not known.

General observations from the study: Compared with new cases, persistent Graves' patients showed reduced TCR diversity.

The authors built TCR beta libraries using iRepertoire HTBI primers and Arm-PCR of CDR3 regions. TCRdb used MiXCR to reprocess the multiplex PCR reads, holding one entry per CDR3 protein. This sample yields some 500,000 distinct CDR3 sequences, of which around 15% are seen a single time; 20% to 30% belongs to the top ten. Sample time point: newly diagnosed GD, antithyroid drugs for less than 3 months. PBMCs were the source of the RNA used for TCR sequencing. This CDR3 contains 19 residues. Germline CDR1 is SGDLS and CDR2 is YYNGEE. V gave up 2 bases and J gave up 2 bases, with 26 bases separating them. These data were also reused for a study on T cells in Graves' hyperthyroidism and ophthalmopathy. As that study records: Investigators excluded patients with uncontrolled infection, other autoimmune disease, pregnancy or lactation. First-round RT-PCR targeting the TCR CDR3 was performed with the HTBI primer set. Blood also showed most of the thyroid clonotypes that were expanded above 0.001.

Sample: peripheral blood mononuclear cells (PBMCs), taken at new diagnosis, from a patient treated with antithyroid drugs. This sequence originates from a woman in her forties or fifties with Graves disease. The rearrangement uses TRBV9 and TRBJ2-7; tentatively, D is TRBD1 or TRBD2 (5 bases each). The CDR3 spells CASSVREGHLGTVAYEQYF. CDR3 in DNA: TGTGCCAGCAGCGTTCGCGAAGGGCACTTAGGGACGGTCGCCTACGAGCAGTACTTC.